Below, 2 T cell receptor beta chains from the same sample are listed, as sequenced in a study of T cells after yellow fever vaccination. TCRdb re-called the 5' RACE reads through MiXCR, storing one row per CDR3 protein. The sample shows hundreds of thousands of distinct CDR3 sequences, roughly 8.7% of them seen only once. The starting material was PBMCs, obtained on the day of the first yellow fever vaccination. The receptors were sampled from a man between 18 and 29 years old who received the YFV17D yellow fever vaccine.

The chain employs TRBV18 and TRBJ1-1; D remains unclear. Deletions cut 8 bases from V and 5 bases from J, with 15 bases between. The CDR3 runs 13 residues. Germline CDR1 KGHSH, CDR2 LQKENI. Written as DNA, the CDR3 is TGTGCCAGCAGCAGCGGCCTTGGGACTGAAGCTTTCTTT. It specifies CASSSGLGTEAFF.

CDR3 sequence (DNA): TGCAGTGCTAGAGTGGCAGCCCAGTATGGCTACACCTTC. Translation gives CSARVAAQYGYTF. The chain couples TRBV20-1 to TRBJ1-2, with D unresolved. The CDR3 length is 13 residues. The V and J ends lost 1 base and 5 bases respectively, with 11 bases between them. Germline V gene sequence: CDR1 DFQATT, CDR2 SNEGSKA (reference sequence).